The present entry profiles one T cell receptor (beta chain) with its context. The same CDR3 is also encoded by other DNA sequences in this sample. This record belongs to a study of shared clonotypes between healthy human individuals. Sequencing used immunoSEQ multiplex PCR; TCRdb keeps in-frame clones, though not all of them. The sample lists some 2.1 million clones; just under 95% were seen once. In the naive CD8 group, cells lacked CD45RO and were positively selected for CCR7, so terminally differentiated effector memory CD45RA+ cells were left out. The study enrolled healthy HIV-negative adults without recent acute infections or vaccinations as donors. With 2 bases removed from V and 4 bases from J, the gap between germline ends came to 7 bases. Germline lookup yields CDR1 SGHRS and CDR2 YFSETQ. This CDR3 comprises 13 residues.

The V and J genes are TRBV5-1 and TRBJ2-1; D tentatively fits TRBD1 or TRBD2 (5 bases each). The sequenced sample was naive CD8+ T cells from PBMCs. This clonotype originated in a man aged 18-30 years in good health. Some clones in this sample may be carry-over from other donors' samples. The CDR3 DNA reads as TGCGCCAGCAGCTTTGGGGGATACAATGAGCAGTTCTTC. This codes for CASSFGGYNEQFF.